The next 9 T cell receptor beta chains were all read from a single sample in a study of cytomegalovirus exposure and HLA in healthy donors. The PCR used 60 Vbeta and 13 Jbeta primers. TCRdb's table, derived via immunoSEQ multiplex PCR, lists solely in-frame clones and lacks some. The repertoire holds around 92,000 clones, roughly 74% seen once, with 13% to 15% in the top ten. The sequencing input was PBMCs. These receptors were obtained from a woman between 65 and 79 years old in good health and CMV-seropositive.

J is TRBJ1-5 and V is TRBV11-2, with D uncertain. The length of the CDR3 is 16 residues. V lost 1 base and J lost 0, with 10 bases in between. CDR1 is SGHAT, CDR2 FQNNGV, per germline. The chain's CDR3 is CASSLGAEYSNQPQHF. The CDR3 region has the DNA TGTGCCAGCAGCTTAGGGGCAGAATATAGCAATCAGCCCCAGCATTTT.

CDR3 loop: CASSLGGAYGYTF. The DNA of the CDR3 is TGTGCCAGCAGCCTCGGGGGGGCCTATGGCTACACCTTC. The chain carries TRBV6-1 and TRBJ1-2, with D perhaps TRBD1 (6 bases). Germline V gives CDR1 MNHNS, CDR2 SASEGT. V shed 6 bases and J shed 4 bases, with 12 bases lying between them. The CDR3 has 13 residues.

The chain employs TRBV5-1 and TRBJ2-5, with a possible D match to TRBD1 (5 bases). The V end lost 2 bases, the J end lost 2 bases, and 7 bases lay between the germline ends. The length of the CDR3 is 13 residues. CDR1 SGHRS and CDR2 YFSETQ come from the germline V gene. CDR3 residues: CASSFAGQETQYF. CDR3 DNA sequence: TGCGCCAGCAGCTTCGCAGGGCAAGAGACCCAGTACTTC.

The chain recombines TRBV7-9 with TRBJ2-1; TRBD2 aligns across 13 bases. Trimming at V came to 4 bases and at J to 4 bases, leaving 1 base not matched to a gene. Germline V gene sequence: CDR1 SEHNR, CDR2 FQNEAQ (reference sequence). CDR3 length: 15 amino acids. CDR3 nucleotide sequence: TGTGCCAGCAGCTCGACTAGCGGGAGGTACAATGAGCAGTTCTTC. It yields the protein CASSSTSGRYNEQFF.

This clone has a handful of counts. The rearrangement links TRBV19 to TRBJ2-1; 7 bases line up with TRBD1. V lost 3 bases, J lost 5 bases, and 7 bases stayed unmatched. The CDR3 totals 15 residues. The germline V gene has CDR1 LNHDA and CDR2 SQIVND (reference sequence). CDR3 coding DNA: TGTGCCAGTAGTATGCCGGACAGGCCAGACAATGAGCAGTTCTTC. It encodes CASSMPDRPDNEQFF.

This clone was detected a few times. V gene TRBV6-6 combines with J gene TRBJ1-1; no clear D. This CDR3 is built from 12 residues. Germline values: CDR1 MNHNY, CDR2 SVGAGI (reference sequence). The V gene lost 7 bases and the J gene lost 0 bases, with 6 bases spanning the gap. The CDR3: CASKRVNTEAFF. For the CDR3, the DNA is TGTGCCAGCAAGCGGGTGAACACTGAAGCTTTCTTT.

The genes are TRBV11-2 and TRBJ2-5; 8 bases are a match to TRBD2. With the DNA end fitting TRBJ2-7 better, the J assignment may be wrong. The germline V gene has CDR1 SGHAT and CDR2 FQNNGV. CDR3 length equals 19 residues. DNA of the CDR3: TGTGCCAGCAGCTTAGATTGGCAGGGCATCAGCGGGAGCTCCTACGAGCAGTACTTC. Its protein is CASSLDWQGISGSSYEQYF.

The rearrangement links TRBV7-8 to TRBJ1-4; D unclear. This CDR3 has 13 amino acids. Germline V gene data show CDR1 as SGHVS and CDR2 as FQNEAQ. Deletions cut 5 bases from V and 0 bases from J, with 4 bases between. The CDR3: CASSTTTNEKLFF. DNA of the CDR3: TGTGCCAGCAGCACTACAACTAATGAAAAACTGTTTTTT.

V and J are TRBV7-9 and TRBJ1-1; TRBD1 is a possible D gene (5 bases). CDR1 is SEHNR and CDR2 is FQNEAQ in the germline V gene (reference sequence). The CDR3 consists of 12 residues. The ends were cut back, 2 bases at V and 7 bases at J, with 8 bases in the middle. The CDR3 loop reads CASSLPGLEAFF. The CDR3 DNA sequence: TGTGCCAGCAGCTTACCGGGACTTGAAGCTTTCTTT.